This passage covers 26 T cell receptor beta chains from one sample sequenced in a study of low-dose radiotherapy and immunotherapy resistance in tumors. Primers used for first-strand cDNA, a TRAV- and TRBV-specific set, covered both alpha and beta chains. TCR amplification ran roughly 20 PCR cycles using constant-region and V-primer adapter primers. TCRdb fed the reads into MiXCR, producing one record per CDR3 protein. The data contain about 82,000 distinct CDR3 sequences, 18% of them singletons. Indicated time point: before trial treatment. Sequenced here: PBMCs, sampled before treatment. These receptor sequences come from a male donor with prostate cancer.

CDR3 region: CASSRGNEQFF. The CDR3 DNA is TGTGCCAGCAGTCGGGGTAATGAGCAGTTCTTC. This chain links TRBV6-6 with TRBJ2-1; possibly TRBD2 for D (5 bases). Trimming cost V 5 bases and J 7 bases, with 6 bases left between them. This CDR3 has 11 residues. The germline V gene encodes CDR1 MNHNY and CDR2 SVGAGI (reference sequence).

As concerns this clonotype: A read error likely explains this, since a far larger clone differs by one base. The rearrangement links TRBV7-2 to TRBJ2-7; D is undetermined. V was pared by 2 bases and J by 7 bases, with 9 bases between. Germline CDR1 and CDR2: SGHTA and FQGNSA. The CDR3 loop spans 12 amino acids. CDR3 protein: CASSLLDYEQYF. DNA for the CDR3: TGTGCCAGCAGCTTACTGGATTATGAGCAGTACTTC.

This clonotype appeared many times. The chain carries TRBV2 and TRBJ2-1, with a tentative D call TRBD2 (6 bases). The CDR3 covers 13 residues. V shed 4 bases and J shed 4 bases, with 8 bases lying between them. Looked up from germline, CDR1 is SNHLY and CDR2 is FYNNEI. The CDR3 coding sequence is TGTGCCAGCAGTGGGGACTTTTACAATGAGCAGTTCTTC. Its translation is CASSGDFYNEQFF.

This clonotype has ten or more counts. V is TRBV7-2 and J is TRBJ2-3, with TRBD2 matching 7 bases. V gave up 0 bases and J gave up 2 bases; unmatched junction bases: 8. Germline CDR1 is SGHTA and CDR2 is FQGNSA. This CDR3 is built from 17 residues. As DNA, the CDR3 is TGTGCCAGCAGCTTAGCATTAGGCGGGGGACTCACAGATACGCAGTATTTT. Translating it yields CASSLALGGGLTDTQYF.

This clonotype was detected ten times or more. The CDR3 here is CASSLVRREETQYF. In DNA form, the CDR3 reads TGTGCCAGCAGCTTGGTCAGGAGAGAAGAGACCCAGTACTTC. The chain carries TRBV5-5 and TRBJ2-5; no clear D. From germline, CDR1 is SGHKS and CDR2 YYEKEE (reference sequence). V was pared by 0 bases and J by 3 bases, with 9 bases between. The CDR3 covers 14 residues.

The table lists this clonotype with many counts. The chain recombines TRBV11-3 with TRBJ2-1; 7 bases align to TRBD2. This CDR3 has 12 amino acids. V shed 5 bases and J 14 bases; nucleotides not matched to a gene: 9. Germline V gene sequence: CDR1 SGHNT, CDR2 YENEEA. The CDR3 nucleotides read TGTGCCAGCAGCCGGACTAGGGGAAACAAGTTCTTC. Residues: CASSRTRGNKFF.

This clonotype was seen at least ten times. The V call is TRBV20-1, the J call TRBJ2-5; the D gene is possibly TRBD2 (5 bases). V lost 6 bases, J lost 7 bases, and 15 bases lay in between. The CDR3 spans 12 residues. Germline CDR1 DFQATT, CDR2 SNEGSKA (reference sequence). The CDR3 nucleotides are TGCAGTGCCCCCGACCTCCGGGGGACCCAGTACTTC. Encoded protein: CSAPDLRGTQYF.

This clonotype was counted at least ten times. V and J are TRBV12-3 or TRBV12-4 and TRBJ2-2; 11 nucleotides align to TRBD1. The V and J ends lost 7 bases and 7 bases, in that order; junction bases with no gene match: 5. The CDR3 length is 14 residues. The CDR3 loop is CASTWTGGSGELFF. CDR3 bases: TGTGCCAGCACCTGGACAGGGGGCAGCGGGGAGCTGTTTTTT.

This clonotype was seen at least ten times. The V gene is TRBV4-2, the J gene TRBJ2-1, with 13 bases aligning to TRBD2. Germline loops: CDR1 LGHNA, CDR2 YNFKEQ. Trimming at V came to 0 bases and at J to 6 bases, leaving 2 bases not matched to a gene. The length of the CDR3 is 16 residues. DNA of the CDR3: TGTGCCAGCAGCCAAGAGGGACTAGCGGGACCCAATGAGCAGTTCTTC. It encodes CASSQEGLAGPNEQFF.

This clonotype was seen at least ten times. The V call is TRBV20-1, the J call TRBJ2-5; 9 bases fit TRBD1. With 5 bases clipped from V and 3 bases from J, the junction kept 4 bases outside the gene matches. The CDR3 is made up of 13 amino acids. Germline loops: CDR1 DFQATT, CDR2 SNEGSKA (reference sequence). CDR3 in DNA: TGCAGTGCTCCCCGGGACAGGGAAGAGACCCAGTACTTC. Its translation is CSAPRDREETQYF.

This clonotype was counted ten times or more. The CDR3 DNA follows: TGTGCCTCCTTAAAAGCGGGAGGGGCAGATACGCAGTATTTT. Residues: CASLKAGGADTQYF. V gene TRBV30 combines with J gene TRBJ2-3, with TRBD2 identical over 10 bases. Germline loops: CDR1 GTSNPN, CDR2 SVGIG (reference sequence). The V and J ends lost 7 bases and 4 bases, in that order; junction bases with no gene match: 8. This CDR3 spans 14 amino acids.

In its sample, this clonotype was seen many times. This CDR3 is CASSLEGGLEQYF. CDR3 in DNA: TGTGCCAGCAGCTTAGAGGGAGGATTGGAGCAGTACTTC. This sequence joins TRBV7-9 and TRBJ2-7; D perhaps matches TRBD2 (6 bases). V was trimmed by 1 base and J by 7 bases, leaving 11 bases between them. Germline CDR1 SEHNR, CDR2 FQNEAQ (reference sequence). This CDR3 is 13 amino acids long.

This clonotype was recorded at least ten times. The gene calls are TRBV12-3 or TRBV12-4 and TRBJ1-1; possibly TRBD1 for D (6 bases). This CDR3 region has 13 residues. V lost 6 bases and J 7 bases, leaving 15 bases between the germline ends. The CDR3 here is CASRITGTGEAFF. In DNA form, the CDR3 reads TGTGCCAGCAGGATAACAGGGACGGGTGAAGCTTTCTTT.

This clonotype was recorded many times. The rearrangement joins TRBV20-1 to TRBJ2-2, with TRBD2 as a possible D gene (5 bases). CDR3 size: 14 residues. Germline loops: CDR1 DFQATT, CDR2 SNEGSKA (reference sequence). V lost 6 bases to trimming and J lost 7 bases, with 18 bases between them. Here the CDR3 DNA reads TGCAGTGCGAAAACTAGTATGGGGATCGGGGAGCTGTTTTTT. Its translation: CSAKTSMGIGELFF.

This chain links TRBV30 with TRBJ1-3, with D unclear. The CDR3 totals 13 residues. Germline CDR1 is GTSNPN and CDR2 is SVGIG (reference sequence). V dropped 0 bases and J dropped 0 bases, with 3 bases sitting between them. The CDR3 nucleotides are TGTGCCTGGAGTGTGCTCTCTGGAAACACCATATATTTT. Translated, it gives CAWSVLSGNTIYF.

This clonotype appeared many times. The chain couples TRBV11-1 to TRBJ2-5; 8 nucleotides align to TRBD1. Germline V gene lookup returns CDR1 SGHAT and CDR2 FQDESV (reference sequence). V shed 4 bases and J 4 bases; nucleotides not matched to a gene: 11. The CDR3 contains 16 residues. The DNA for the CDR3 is TGTGCCAGCAGCTCCTTTCTCGGACAGGGACTAGAGACCCAGTACTTC. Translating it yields CASSSFLGQGLETQYF.

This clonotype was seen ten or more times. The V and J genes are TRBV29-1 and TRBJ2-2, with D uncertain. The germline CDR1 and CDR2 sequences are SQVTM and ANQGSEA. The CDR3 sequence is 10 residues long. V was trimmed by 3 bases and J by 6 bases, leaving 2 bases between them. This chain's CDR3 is CSVDSGELFF. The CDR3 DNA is TGCAGCGTTGATTCCGGGGAGCTGTTTTTT.

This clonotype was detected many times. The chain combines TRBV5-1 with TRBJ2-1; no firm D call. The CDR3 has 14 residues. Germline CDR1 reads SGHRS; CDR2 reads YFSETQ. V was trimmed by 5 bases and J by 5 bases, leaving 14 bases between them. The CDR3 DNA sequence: TGCGCCAGCAGTGGGCCTTCTAACAACAATGAGCAGTTCTTC. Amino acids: CASSGPSNNNEQFF.

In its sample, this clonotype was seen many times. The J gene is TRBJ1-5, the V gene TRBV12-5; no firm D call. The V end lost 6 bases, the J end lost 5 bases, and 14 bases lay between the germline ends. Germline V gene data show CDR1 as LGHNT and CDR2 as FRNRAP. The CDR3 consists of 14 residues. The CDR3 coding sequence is TGTGCTAGTGGGTTCGGCGGTGGGTATCAGCCCCAGCATTTT. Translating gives CASGFGGGYQPQHF.

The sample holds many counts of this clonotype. This CDR3 reads CASSISTGGMGELFF. In nucleotides, the CDR3 is TGTGCCAGTAGTATCTCGACAGGGGGCATGGGGGAGCTGTTTTTT. The chain combines TRBV19 with TRBJ2-2; the match to TRBD1 covers 10 bases. This CDR3 is built from 15 residues. Germline assignment: CDR1 LNHDA and CDR2 SQIVND (reference sequence). V dropped 3 bases and J dropped 8; count of bases not matched to a gene: 6.

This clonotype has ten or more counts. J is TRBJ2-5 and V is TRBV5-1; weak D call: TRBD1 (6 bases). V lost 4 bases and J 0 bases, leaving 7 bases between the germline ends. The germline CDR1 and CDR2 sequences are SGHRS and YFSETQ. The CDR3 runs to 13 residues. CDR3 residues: CASSGDNQETQYF. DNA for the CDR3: TGCGCCAGCAGCGGGGACAACCAAGAGACCCAGTACTTC.

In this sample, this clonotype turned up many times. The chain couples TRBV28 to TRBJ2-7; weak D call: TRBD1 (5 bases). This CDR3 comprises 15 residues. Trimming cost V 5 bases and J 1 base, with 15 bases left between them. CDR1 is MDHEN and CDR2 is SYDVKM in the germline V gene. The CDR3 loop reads CASSPQGRFSYEQYF. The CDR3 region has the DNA TGTGCCAGCAGTCCTCAGGGCCGATTTTCCTACGAGCAGTACTTC.

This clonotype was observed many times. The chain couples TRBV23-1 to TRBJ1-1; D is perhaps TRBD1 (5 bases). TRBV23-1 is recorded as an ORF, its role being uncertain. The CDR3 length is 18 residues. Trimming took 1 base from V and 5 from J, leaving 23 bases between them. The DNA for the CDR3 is TGCGCCAGCAGTCAATGGGCTCTTGATGGAAAGGGGTCAACTGAAGCTTTCTTT. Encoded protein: CASSQWALDGKGSTEAFF.

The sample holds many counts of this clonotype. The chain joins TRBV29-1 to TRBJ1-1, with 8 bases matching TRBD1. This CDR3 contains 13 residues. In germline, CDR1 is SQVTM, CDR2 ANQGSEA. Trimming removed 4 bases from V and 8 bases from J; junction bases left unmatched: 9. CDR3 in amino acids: CSVAWGQDREAFF. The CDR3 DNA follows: TGCAGCGTTGCCTGGGGACAGGACCGCGAAGCTTTCTTT.

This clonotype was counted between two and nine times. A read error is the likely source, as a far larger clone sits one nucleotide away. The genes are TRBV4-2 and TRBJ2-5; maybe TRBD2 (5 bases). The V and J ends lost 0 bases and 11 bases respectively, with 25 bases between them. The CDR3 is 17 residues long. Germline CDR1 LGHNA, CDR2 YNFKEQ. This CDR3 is CASSQDAASSPYNEQYF. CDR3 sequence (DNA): TGTGCCAGCAGCCAAGATGCGGCTAGCTCTCCATACAATGAGCAGTACTTC.

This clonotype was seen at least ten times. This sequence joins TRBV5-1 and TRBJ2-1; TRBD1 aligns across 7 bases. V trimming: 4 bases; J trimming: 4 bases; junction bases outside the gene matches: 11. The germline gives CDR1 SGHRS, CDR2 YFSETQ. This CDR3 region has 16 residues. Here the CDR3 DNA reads TGCGCCAGCAGCCCGATGGGGACAGCAAATTACAATGAGCAGTTCTTC. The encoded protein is CASSPMGTANYNEQFF. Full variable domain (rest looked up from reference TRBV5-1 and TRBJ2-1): KAGVTQTPRYLIKTRGQQVTLSCSPISGHRSVSWYQQTPGQGLQFLFEYFSETQRNKGNFPGRFSGRQFSNSRSEMNVSTLELGDSALYLCASSPMGTANYNEQFFGPGTRLTVL.